Below, 27 T cell receptor beta chains from the same sample are listed, as sequenced in a study of T-cell memory formation after mild COVID-19 (dated by TCRdb to about 2021). Preparation of the library involved 5' RACE. The sample was run on an Illumina NovaSeq 6000. Clones were called with MiXCR by TCRdb after fastp trimmed the public reads at Q25, and only in-frame beta chains were retained. Merged by CDR3 protein, the rows form single entries marked with the most common genes and DNA. Present in this sample are about 430,000 distinct CDR3 sequences, 24% of which were seen just once. The biggest ten clones account for roughly 8.9% of the sample. Sequenced input: PBMCs or a T cell subset sorted from them (not recorded which). These receptors originate from an adult woman who had mild COVID-19 (a few samples of this study predate the infection). The sample titles of this study are shuffled in the database, so cell type and time point are left out; the donor was told from shared clones.

The CDR3 DNA sequence: TGTGCCAGTAGGTCCGACAGGGTTAGCAATCAGCCCCAGCATTTT. This codes for CASRSDRVSNQPQHF. The chain is built from TRBV19 and TRBJ1-5; 7 bases align to TRBD1. The CDR3 spans 15 residues. J lost 0 bases, V lost 6 bases, and 5 bases had no gene match. Germline CDR1 reads LNHDA; CDR2 reads SQIVND (reference sequence).

There are a few counts of this clonotype. The chain couples TRBV27 to TRBJ2-7; the match to TRBD1 covers 10 bases. The length of the CDR3 is 15 residues. Losses at the gene ends were 4 bases for V and 2 bases for J; bases not matched to a gene: 5. Germline lookup yields CDR1 MNHEY and CDR2 SMNVEV (reference sequence). The CDR3 protein is CASSSLGTGAYEQYF. The CDR3 DNA follows: TGTGCCAGCAGTTCACTCGGGACAGGGGCCTACGAGCAGTACTTC.

This clonotype has a handful of counts. V and J are TRBV20-1 and TRBJ2-7; 7 bases line up with TRBD1. The CDR3 is 12 amino acids. Germline CDR1 is DFQATT and CDR2 is SNEGSKA (reference sequence). V was pared by 5 bases and J by 2 bases, with 3 bases of the junction left unmatched. This chain's CDR3 is CSAGDSTYEQYF. CDR3 nucleotide sequence: TGCAGTGCTGGGGACAGTACCTACGAGCAGTACTTC.

This clonotype has just a few counts. V and J are TRBV19 and TRBJ2-3; D may be TRBD1 (6 bases). V dropped 5 bases and J dropped 3 bases, with 18 bases sitting between them. The CDR3 extends over 16 amino acids. Germline V gives CDR1 LNHDA, CDR2 SQIVND (reference sequence). The CDR3 sequence is CASSPVTGWGTDTQYF. CDR3 nucleotide sequence: TGTGCCAGTAGTCCAGTGACAGGCTGGGGGACAGATACGCAGTATTTT.

This chain uses TRBV12-3 or TRBV12-4 with TRBJ1-1; 9 nucleotides align to TRBD1. V gave up 1 base and J gave up 1 base; unmatched junction bases: 7. The CDR3 is made up of 17 amino acids. The CDR3 DNA reads as TGTGCCAGCAGTTTAGGTTTAGGACAGGGGACGAACACTGAAGCTTTCTTT. It encodes CASSLGLGQGTNTEAFF.

This clonotype was seen a few times. The chain links TRBV7-6 to TRBJ2-3, with 9 bases aligning to TRBD2. V was pared by 3 bases and J by 3 bases, with 4 bases of the junction left unmatched. Germline values: CDR1 SGHVS, CDR2 FNYEAQ. This CDR3 has 15 residues. CDR3 sequence (DNA): TGTGCCAGCAGCTTCGGGACTAGCCTGACAGATACGCAGTATTTT. Its translation is CASSFGTSLTDTQYF.

The chain uses TRBV5-5 and TRBJ2-5; 7 positions agree with TRBD2. The germline gives CDR1 SGHKS, CDR2 YYEKEE (reference sequence). CDR3 length: 16 amino acids. Trimming removed 4 bases from V and 0 bases from J; junction bases left unmatched: 9. CDR3 amino acids: CASSRPRGGNQETQYF. The CDR3 DNA follows: TGTGCCAGCAGCCGACCGCGGGGAGGGAACCAAGAGACCCAGTACTTC.

This clonotype was observed a handful of times. The chain uses TRBV28 and TRBJ2-7; unclear D gene. CDR3 length equals 14 residues. V lost 5 bases and J 2 bases, leaving 13 bases between the germline ends. Germline CDR1 and CDR2: MDHEN and SYDVKM. The CDR3 is CASSTTDNAYEQYF. CDR3 coding DNA: TGTGCCAGCAGTACCACAGATAACGCCTACGAGCAGTACTTC.

The gene calls are TRBV4-1 and TRBJ1-5; TRBD1 might be the D (6 bases). This CDR3 is 15 amino acids long. CDR1 and CDR2 from the germline V gene are MGHRA and YSYEKL. Deletions cut 1 base from V and 6 bases from J, with 13 bases between. The CDR3 reads CASSQGRGMVQPQHF. The CDR3 coding sequence is TGCGCCAGCAGCCAAGGCAGGGGAATGGTTCAGCCCCAGCATTTT.

This clonotype was seen once. The V call is TRBV20-1, the J call TRBJ1-1; 8 bases align to TRBD1. Trimming cost V 1 base and J 4 bases; bases outside gene matches: 11. The CDR3 covers 16 residues. In germline, CDR1 is DFQATT, CDR2 SNEGSKA (reference sequence). This chain's CDR3 is CSARGRPRGPLTEAFF. As DNA, the CDR3 is TGCAGTGCTAGAGGTAGACCCAGGGGGCCACTCACTGAAGCTTTCTTT.

The chain combines TRBV4-3 with TRBJ2-1; 7 bases line up with TRBD2. Germline V CDR1 and CDR2: LGHNA, YSLEER. The trim removed 0 bases at V and 11 bases at J, leaving 19 bases unmatched. The length of the CDR3 is 18 residues. CDR3 region: CASSQDRPARLARYKQFF. As DNA, the CDR3 is TGCGCCAGCAGCCAAGATAGGCCCGCGCGACTAGCCCGCTATAAGCAGTTCTTC.

This clonotype was seen many times. The chain combines TRBV6-2 or TRBV6-3 with TRBJ1-1, with 8 positions matching TRBD1. Losses at the gene ends were 6 bases for V and 5 bases for J; bases not matched to a gene: 11. The CDR3 covers 15 residues. From germline, CDR1 is MNHEY and CDR2 SVGEGT. Here the CDR3 reads CASSDDRGGGTEAFF. The DNA for the CDR3 is TGTGCCAGCAGCGACGACAGGGGTGGAGGAACTGAAGCTTTCTTT.

This clonotype was counted only a few times. The chain combines TRBV6-5 with TRBJ2-5; D not certain. Germline V gene lookup returns CDR1 MNHEY and CDR2 SVGAGI. The CDR3 is made up of 12 amino acids. V shed 0 bases and J shed 5 bases, with 4 bases lying between them. CDR3 region: CASSYSPETQYF. The CDR3 DNA reads TGTGCCAGCAGTTACTCACCGGAGACCCAGTACTTC.

The rearrangement uses TRBV5-1 and TRBJ2-3; TRBD2 aligns across 7 bases. The CDR3 totals 14 residues. Per germline, CDR1 SGHRS and CDR2 YFSETQ. Unmatched junction bases numbered 8, after V lost 4 bases and J lost 6 bases. The CDR3 DNA reads TGCGCCAGCAGCCCAGAGCGGGGCGGGGATACGCAGTATTTT. This encodes CASSPERGGDTQYF.

This clonotype has just a few counts. This chain uses TRBV3-1 with TRBJ2-7; D ambiguous. Per germline, CDR1 LGHDT and CDR2 YNNKEL (reference sequence). CDR3 length: 12 residues. Trimming removed 3 bases at V and 7 bases at J, with 10 bases between. CDR3: CASSQAGREQYF. CDR3 DNA sequence: TGTGCCAGCAGCCAGGCAGGTCGAGAGCAGTACTTC.

The sample holds a few counts of this clonotype. CDR3: CASSLDPRGTNEKLFF. The CDR3 DNA sequence: TGTGCCAGCAGCTTAGATCCCAGAGGAACTAATGAAAAACTGTTTTTT. The chain is built from TRBV7-8 and TRBJ1-4; no clear D. CDR1 is SGHVS and CDR2 is FQNEAQ in the germline V gene. V lost 1 base and J lost 1, with 10 bases in between. The CDR3 loop spans 16 amino acids.

This clonotype occurred a few times. The J gene is TRBJ2-1, the V gene TRBV7-8, with a weak D call TRBD2 (6 bases). Between the trimmed V and J ends, which lost 8 bases and 4 bases, there was a span of 18 bases. This CDR3 contains 15 residues. The germline V gene has CDR1 SGHVS and CDR2 FQNEAQ. The CDR3: CASRAAEGTYNEQFF. The CDR3 DNA sequence: TGTGCCAGCCGGGCGGCGGAGGGAACATACAATGAGCAGTTCTTC.

The chain couples TRBV29-1 to TRBJ2-3; D ambiguous. There are 10 residues in the CDR3. Between the trimmed V and J ends, which lost 6 bases and 5 bases, there was a span of 6 bases. Germline V gene lookup returns CDR1 SQVTM and CDR2 ANQGSEA. As DNA, the CDR3 is TGCAGCGTACTCGAAGATACGCAGTATTTT. Translating gives CSVLEDTQYF.

J is TRBJ2-2 and V is TRBV27; the D gene is possibly TRBD2 (5 bases). There are 14 residues in the CDR3. Trimming took 6 bases from V and 7 from J, leaving 15 bases between them. Germline values: CDR1 MNHEY, CDR2 SMNVEV (reference sequence). For the CDR3, the DNA is TGTGCCAGCAGGGTACGGGGTAACGGCGGGGAGCTGTTTTTT. Translation: CASRVRGNGGELFF.

V is TRBV11-2 and J is TRBJ1-2; 7 bases are a match to TRBD1. Trimming cost V 4 bases and J 7 bases; bases outside gene matches: 9. The CDR3 is 14 residues long. Looked up from germline, CDR1 is SGHAT and CDR2 is FQNNGV. The CDR3 region has the DNA TGTGCCAGCAGCTCCCTGACAGGGCCGGGTGGCTACACCTTC. Translating gives CASSSLTGPGGYTF.

This clonotype occurred a few times. The rearrangement uses TRBV7-3 and TRBJ2-1; D may be TRBD2 (5 bases). Looked up from germline, CDR1 is SGHTA and CDR2 is FQGTGA. This CDR3 region has 15 residues. Deletions cut 3 bases from V and 6 bases from J, with 15 bases between. The CDR3 sequence: CASSFGGPPLNEQFF. CDR3 nucleotides: TGTGCCAGCAGCTTTGGCGGGCCCCCTCTCAATGAGCAGTTCTTC.

The V call is TRBV7-2, the J call TRBJ2-3; D call uncertain. V was pared by 2 bases and J by 5 bases, with 17 bases between. CDR3 length equals 16 residues. Per germline, CDR1 SGHTA and CDR2 FQGNSA. This chain's CDR3 is CASSLFHTGSLDTQYF. In DNA, the CDR3 is TGTGCCAGCAGCTTATTTCATACTGGCAGCTTAGATACGCAGTATTTT.

This clonotype appeared a few times. This chain links TRBV2 with TRBJ2-7; D may be TRBD1 (6 bases). CDR1 is SNHLY, CDR2 FYNNEI, per germline. Between the trimmed V and J ends, which lost 6 bases and 0 bases, there was a span of 15 bases. The CDR3 has 15 residues. In nucleotides, the CDR3 is TGTGCCAGCAGGGAGACCGGGACATCCTCCTACGAGCAGTACTTC. It encodes CASRETGTSSYEQYF. Supplemented by reference TRBV2 and TRBJ2-7, the full variable domain reads EPEVTQTPSHQVTQMGQEVILRCVPISNHLYFYWYRQILGQKVEFLVSFYNNEISEKSEIFDDQFSVERPDGSNFTLKIRSTKLEDSAMYFCASRETGTSSYEQYFGPGTRLTVT.

This clonotype was seen only a few times. V usage is TRBV24-1 and J usage is TRBJ2-3, with TRBD2 matching over 9 bases. This CDR3 region has 17 residues. Germline V CDR1 and CDR2: KGHDR, SFDVKD. With 1 base clipped from V and 4 bases from J, the junction kept 8 bases outside the gene matches. In DNA, the CDR3 is TGTGCCACCAGTGATTTTAGCGGGGGTGCCCCTCCAGATACGCAGTATTTT. It codes for CATSDFSGGAPPDTQYF.

The gene calls are TRBV7-9 and TRBJ2-3, with 7 bases that match TRBD2. The germline V gene encodes CDR1 SEHNR and CDR2 FQNEAQ (reference sequence). The CDR3 totals 15 residues. V lost 5 bases to trimming and J lost 1 base; unmatched junction nucleotides: 6. CDR3 nucleotides: TGTGCCAGCAGCCCGCTGGGAGGGGGCACAGATACGCAGTATTTT. Its translation is CASSPLGGGTDTQYF.

The gene calls are TRBV7-9 and TRBJ1-1; D is ambiguous. The CDR3 runs to 14 residues. Germline V gene data show CDR1 as SEHNR and CDR2 as FQNEAQ (reference sequence). Trimming shortened V by 2 bases and J by 1 base, and 8 bases separated the two germline ends. The CDR3 bases are TGTGCCAGCAGCTTATCAGTGGAGAACACTGAAGCTTTCTTT. It codes for CASSLSVENTEAFF.

The V call is TRBV12-3 or TRBV12-4, the J call TRBJ2-2; D might be TRBD1 or TRBD2, each matching 6 bases. The CDR3 has 14 amino acids. V was clipped by 1 base and J by 6 bases, with 9 bases between them. CDR3 DNA: TGTGCCAGCAGTTTAGGGGGGGCCCCCGGGGAGCTGTTTTTT. Amino acids: CASSLGGAPGELFF.